Presented here are 24 T cell receptor beta chains from one specimen sequenced in a study of shared clonotypes between healthy human individuals. Repertoires were generated with immunoSEQ multiplex PCR, while TCRdb's copy carries only in-frame clones and drops some. The sample lists more than 2,000,000 clones, more than 80% seen once, with approximately 0.4% in the top ten. Material: naive CD4+ T cells from PBMCs. Subset specified: CD45RA+ positively selected. These receptors all stem from a man younger than 35 in good health. Some clones in this sample may be carry-over from other donors' samples.

On this clone itself: Other DNA sequences within the sample encode an identical CDR3. The CDR3 bases are TGCAGTGCTAGCGTTTACGAGCAGTACTTC. It is translated as CSASVYEQYF. This chain links TRBV20-1 with TRBJ2-7, with unresolved D. Germline loops: CDR1 DFQATT, CDR2 SNEGSKA (reference sequence). This CDR3 is 10 amino acids long. V was trimmed by 3 bases and J by 4 bases, leaving 4 bases between them.

About this clone itself: At the DNA level, this CDR3 is encoded by other sequences in the same sample as well. The CDR3, as DNA: TGTGCCAGCAGCTTAGCGGGACCCTACGAGCAGTACTTC. It is translated as CASSLAGPYEQYF. The V and J genes are TRBV7-9 and TRBJ2-7; D possibly uses TRBD1 or TRBD2 (5 bases each). The V gene lost 0 bases and the J gene lost 2 bases, with 5 bases spanning the gap. CDR3 length equals 13 residues. In germline, CDR1 is SEHNR, CDR2 FQNEAQ (reference sequence).

The genes are TRBV15 and TRBJ2-1; D gene uncertain. The V and J ends lost 7 bases and 3 bases respectively, with 16 bases between them. This CDR3 contains 15 residues. Germline-derived CDR1 and CDR2 are LNHNV and YYDKDF (reference sequence). The DNA of the CDR3 is TGTGCCACCACCTCCGGAGCCGGCCGCTACAATGAGCAGTTCTTC. This translates into CATTSGAGRYNEQFF.

The rearrangement uses TRBV7-2 and TRBJ2-3; either TRBD1 or TRBD2 may fit D (6 bases each). V gave up 6 bases and J gave up 4 bases, with 14 bases separating them. CDR1 is SGHTA, CDR2 FQGNSA, per germline. The CDR3 length is 14 residues. CDR3 bases: TGTGCCAGCAGGAATAGGGGGGCAGCAGATACGCAGTATTTT. It encodes CASRNRGAADTQYF. The full variable domain, rest sourced from reference TRBV7-2 and TRBJ2-3, is GAGVSQSPSNKVTEKGKDVELRCDPISGHTALYWYRQSLGQGLEFLIYFQGNSAPDKSGLPSDRFSAERTGGSVSTLTIQRTQQEDSAVYLCASRNRGAADTQYFGPGTRLTVL.

The genes are TRBV11-2 and TRBJ2-7, with D possibly being TRBD1 (6 bases). CDR3 length: 14 amino acids. Germline CDR1 reads SGHAT; CDR2 reads FQNNGV. V lost 5 bases and J lost 0, with 11 bases in between. The CDR3 protein is CASSRRDTSYEQYF. The CDR3 DNA reads as TGTGCCAGCAGCCGCCGGGACACCTCCTACGAGCAGTACTTC.

This sequence joins TRBV7-9 and TRBJ1-1; D remains unclear. Looked up from germline, CDR1 is SEHNR and CDR2 is FQNEAQ (reference sequence). The CDR3 runs to 14 residues. V lost 1 base to trimming and J lost 3 bases, with 9 bases between them. CDR3: CASSLVAGYTEAFF. The CDR3 DNA reads as TGTGCCAGCAGCTTAGTTGCCGGGTACACTGAAGCTTTCTTT.

The gene calls are TRBV7-2 and TRBJ2-7, with D unresolved. The CDR3 contains 15 residues. Trimming shortened V by 1 base and J by 0 bases, and 10 bases separated the two germline ends. Germline lookup yields CDR1 SGHTA and CDR2 FQGNSA. CDR3 loop: CASSLVGWSSYEQYF. DNA of the CDR3: TGTGCCAGCAGCTTAGTGGGTTGGAGCTCCTACGAGCAGTACTTC. Supplemented by reference TRBV7-2 and TRBJ2-7, the full variable domain reads GAGVSQSPSNKVTEKGKDVELRCDPISGHTALYWYRQSLGQGLEFLIYFQGNSAPDKSGLPSDRFSAERTGGSVSTLTIQRTQQEDSAVYLCASSLVGWSSYEQYFGPGTRLTVT.

The CDR3 loop reads CASSGGWAVAGGPGDTQYF. CDR3 in DNA: TGTGCCAGCAGCGGGGGATGGGCCGTCGCGGGAGGGCCGGGAGATACGCAGTATTTT. This rearrangement joins TRBV9 to TRBJ2-3; 9 bases are a match to TRBD2. Germline trimming cut 3 bases from V and 5 bases from J; bases unmatched to any gene: 19. The CDR3 is made up of 19 amino acids. Germline values: CDR1 SGDLS, CDR2 YYNGEE.

This clone has only one observation. The CDR3 is CASSFLGAAANEKLFF. The CDR3 nucleotides read TGTGCCAGCAGCTTTTTGGGGGCCGCAGCTAATGAAAAACTGTTTTTT. V and J are TRBV5-6 and TRBJ1-4; D may be TRBD1 (6 bases). CDR1 is SGHDT, CDR2 YYEEEE, per germline. Trimming cost V 2 bases and J 3 bases, with 14 bases left between them. The CDR3 runs to 16 residues.

This clone appeared once. The rearrangement uses TRBV19 and TRBJ1-5; D unresolved. The germline V gene encodes CDR1 LNHDA and CDR2 SQIVND (reference sequence). CDR3 size: 13 residues. V gave up 2 bases and J gave up 7 bases, with 9 bases separating them. The DNA of the CDR3 is TGTGCCAGTAGTATAAAGGTGAGACAGCCCCAGCATTTT. Protein: CASSIKVRQPQHF.

This clone was observed a few times. The J gene is TRBJ1-5, the V gene TRBV10-1; D unclear. The CDR3 has 12 amino acids. The V gene lost 3 bases and the J gene lost 5 bases, with 5 bases spanning the gap. Germline CDR1 is WNHNN and CDR2 is SYGVQD (reference sequence). The CDR3 DNA reads as TGCGCCAGCAGTGACAATCATCAGCCCCAGCATTTT. Translated: CASSDNHQPQHF.

The chain links TRBV7-6 to TRBJ2-1; D tentatively fits TRBD1 or TRBD2 (6 bases each). This CDR3 is 15 amino acids long. Germline values: CDR1 SGHVS, CDR2 FNYEAQ. V lost 3 bases and J lost 6, with 15 bases in between. The CDR3, as DNA: TGTGCCAGCAGCTTGACAGGAGGGGGATCCAATGAGCAGTTCTTC. It translates to CASSLTGGGSNEQFF. The whole variable domain, filled in from reference TRBV7-6 and TRBJ2-1, reads GAGVSQSPRYKVTKRGQDVALRCDPISGHVSLYWYRQALGQGPEFLTYFNYEAQQDKSGLPNDRFSAERPEGSISTLTIQRTEQRDSAMYRCASSLTGGGSNEQFFGPGTRLTVL.

The rearrangement uses TRBV5-1 and TRBJ1-1; TRBD1 matches at 7 bases. The CDR3 length is 14 residues. V shed 4 bases, J shed 2 bases, and the junction held 5 bases outside the gene matches. Per the germline V gene, CDR1 is SGHRS and CDR2 is YFSETQ. Written as DNA, the CDR3 is TGCGCCAGCAGCCCGGGACAGTTTAACACTGAAGCTTTCTTT. It translates to CASSPGQFNTEAFF.

This clone was recorded only once. V gene TRBV18 combines with J gene TRBJ2-5; 11 nucleotides match TRBD2. The CDR3 runs 15 residues. Unmatched junction bases numbered 5, after V lost 7 bases and J lost 1 base. The germline CDR1 and CDR2 sequences are KGHSH and LQKENI. Written as DNA, the CDR3 is TGTGCCAGCTTATGGACTAGCGGGCCCCAAGAGACCCAGTACTTC. As protein: CASLWTSGPQETQYF. Full variable domain (rest looked up from reference TRBV18 and TRBJ2-5): NAGVMQNPRHLVRRRGQEARLRCSPMKGHSHVYWYRQLPEEGLKFMVYLQKENIIDESGMPKERFSAEFPKEGPSILRIQQVVRGDSAAYFCASLWTSGPQETQYFGPGTRLLVL.

In this sample, this clone turned up once. This rearrangement joins TRBV7-2 to TRBJ2-7; weak D call: TRBD1 (7 bases). This CDR3 is built from 15 residues. CDR1 and CDR2 from the germline V gene are SGHTA and FQGNSA. Trimming cost V 2 bases and J 7 bases, with 18 bases left between them. CDR3 DNA: TGTGCCAGCAGCTTAAGACAGGGTCCCGCGGGGGAGCAGTACTTC. It yields the protein CASSLRQGPAGEQYF.

This chain joins TRBV6-5 and TRBJ2-3; weak D call: TRBD1 (7 bases). With 6 bases removed from V and 4 bases from J, the gap between germline ends came to 14 bases. This CDR3 has 14 residues. The germline V gene has CDR1 MNHEY and CDR2 SVGAGI. The CDR3 DNA is TGTGCCAGCAGCAGGGGGGTAGGGGCAGATACGCAGTATTTT. The encoded protein is CASSRGVGADTQYF.

The chain has TRBV18 and TRBJ2-5; D is possibly TRBD2 (5 bases). Germline CDR1 reads KGHSH; CDR2 reads LQKENI. Deletions cut 3 bases from V and 9 bases from J, with 20 bases between. This CDR3 contains 15 residues. DNA for the CDR3: TGTGCCAGCTCACCGGGGTCAGGTGGAGCGGATCCCCAGTACTTC. Translating gives CASSPGSGGADPQYF.

The CDR3 DNA sequence: TGTGCCAGCAGTTACGCGGAGAGCTATGGCTACACCTTC. Its translation: CASSYAESYGYTF. The chain uses TRBV6-6 and TRBJ1-2; D is unresolved. The ends were cut back, 2 bases at V and 4 bases at J, with 8 bases in the middle. Germline CDR1 is MNHNY and CDR2 is SVGAGI (reference sequence). The CDR3 has 13 amino acids.

This chain joins TRBV5-4 and TRBJ2-7; weak D call: TRBD2 (6 bases). Trimming pared 5 bases from V and 4 bases from J, leaving 19 bases between. The germline V gene has CDR1 SGHNT and CDR2 YYREEE (reference sequence). The CDR3 consists of 15 residues. Written as DNA, the CDR3 is TGTGCCAGCAGTCCCGGGACTCCTATGCTATACGAGCAGTACTTC. Encoded protein: CASSPGTPMLYEQYF.

The J gene is TRBJ2-5, the V gene TRBV28, with 7 bases aligning to TRBD2. The germline gives CDR1 MDHEN, CDR2 SYDVKM. The trim removed 7 bases at V and 11 bases at J, leaving 7 bases unmatched. The length of the CDR3 is 11 residues. In DNA, the CDR3 is TGTGCCAGCATGACGGCGCGGGAGCAGTACTTC. Translation: CASMTAREQYF. The whole variable domain, filled in from reference TRBV28 and TRBJ2-5, reads DVKVTQSSRYLVKRTGEKVFLECVQDMDHENMFWYRQDPGLGLRLIYFSYDVKMKEKGDIPEGYSVSREKKERFSLILESASTNQTSMYLCASMTAREQYFGPGTRLLVL.

This chain links TRBV7-9 with TRBJ2-1; the D gene is possibly TRBD2 (5 bases). From germline, CDR1 is SEHNR and CDR2 FQNEAQ (reference sequence). The CDR3 is 15 amino acids. V was trimmed by 11 bases and J by 0 bases, leaving 17 bases between them. The CDR3 region is CALPAVESSYNEQFF. The CDR3 nucleotides are TGTGCCCTACCAGCGGTCGAGAGCTCCTACAATGAGCAGTTCTTC.

The rearrangement joins TRBV28 to TRBJ1-1; D possibly corresponds to TRBD1 (6 bases). CDR1 MDHEN and CDR2 SYDVKM come from the germline V gene. The CDR3 has 16 residues. The V end was cut by 5 bases, the J end by 4 bases, with 20 bases between. CDR3: CASSLGGQEGVTEAFF. CDR3 DNA: TGTGCCAGCAGTCTCGGGGGCCAGGAAGGGGTCACTGAAGCTTTCTTT.

This chain joins TRBV27 and TRBJ1-4; 9 nucleotides line up with TRBD1. J was trimmed by 8 bases and V by 5 bases; bases with no gene match: 12. The CDR3 extends over 16 amino acids. Germline V lookup: CDR1 MNHEY, CDR2 SMNVEV (reference sequence). CDR3 protein: CASSPLGQGIREKLFF. CDR3 DNA: TGTGCCAGCAGTCCGCTCGGACAGGGGATCAGGGAAAAACTGTTTTTT.

V is TRBV19 and J is TRBJ1-5; D is possibly TRBD1 (5 bases). Trimming removed 7 bases at V and 7 bases at J, with 5 bases between. CDR1 LNHDA and CDR2 SQIVND come from the germline V gene (reference sequence). The CDR3 consists of 10 residues. CDR3 nucleotide sequence: TGTGCCAGTAACAGGCAGCCCCAGCATTTT. Its translation is CASNRQPQHF.